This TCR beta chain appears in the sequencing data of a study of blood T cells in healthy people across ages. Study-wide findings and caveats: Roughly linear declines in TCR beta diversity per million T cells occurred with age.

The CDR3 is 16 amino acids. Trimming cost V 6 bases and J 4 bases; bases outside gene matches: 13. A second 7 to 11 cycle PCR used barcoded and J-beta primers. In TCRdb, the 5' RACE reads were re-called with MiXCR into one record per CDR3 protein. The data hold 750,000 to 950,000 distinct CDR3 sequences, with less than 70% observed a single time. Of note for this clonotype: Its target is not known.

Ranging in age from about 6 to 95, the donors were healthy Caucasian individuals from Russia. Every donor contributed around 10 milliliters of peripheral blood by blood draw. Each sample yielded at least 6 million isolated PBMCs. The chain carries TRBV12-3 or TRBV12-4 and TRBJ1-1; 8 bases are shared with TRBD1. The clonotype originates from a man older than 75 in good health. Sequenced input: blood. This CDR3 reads CASSVGGRGRLTEAFF. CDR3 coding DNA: TGTGCCAGCAGCGTAGGGGGCAGGGGGCGCCTCACTGAAGCTTTCTTT.